The rows below give T cell receptor beta chains drawn from one sample of a study of blood T cell repertoires in COVID-19. Using immunoSEQ multiplex PCR, the repertoire was profiled, and TCRdb retains in-frame clones only, with some absent. The data contain 190,000 or so clones, around 85% of them singletons. Sample: peripheral blood. Every receptor here comes from a woman aged 70-85 years with acute or convalescent COVID-19. Each CDR3 is given with its conserved first and last residue.

v_call	j_call	cdr3_aa
TRBV21-1	TRBJ1-5	CASSKGSQRFNQPQHF
TRBV19	TRBJ1-4	CASSIGGQANEKLFF
TRBV29-1	TRBJ2-5	CSVRPGEETQYF
TRBV18	TRBJ2-3	CASSRGAEDTQYF
TRBV4-3	TRBJ2-5	CASSLGGARETQYF
TRBV29-1	TRBJ1-4	CSVRDRRTNEKLFF
TRBV29-1	TRBJ1-2	CSVEGQQGNGYTF
TRBV19	TRBJ1-5	CASGKISNQPQHF
TRBV5-5	TRBJ1-1	CASSLVGQVNTEAFF
TRBV7-2	TRBJ2-2	CATRIGSATGELFF
TRBV19	TRBJ1-5	CASSIVWTGNIGWSNQPQHF
TRBV18	TRBJ2-7	CASSPETGRYEQYF
TRBV11-2	TRBJ2-1	CASSLGQGPYNEQFF
TRBV5-4	TRBJ2-5	CASSLTIRDTTQETQYF
TRBV12-3/TRBV12-4	TRBJ2-2	CASSHGGGELFF
TRBV7-2	TRBJ1-2	CASSLLGQGEGYTF
TRBV19	TRBJ1-2	CASSKLHRDSRGYTF
TRBV3-1/TRBV3-2	TRBJ2-5	CASSLSSLRRETQYF
TRBV18	TRBJ2-1	CASSPSIGVSNEQFF
TRBV5-5	TRBJ1-5	CASSLRGSNQPQHF
TRBV6-1	TRBJ1-2	CASSELGAGNYGYTF
TRBV18	TRBJ1-5	CASSPGRGDQPQHF